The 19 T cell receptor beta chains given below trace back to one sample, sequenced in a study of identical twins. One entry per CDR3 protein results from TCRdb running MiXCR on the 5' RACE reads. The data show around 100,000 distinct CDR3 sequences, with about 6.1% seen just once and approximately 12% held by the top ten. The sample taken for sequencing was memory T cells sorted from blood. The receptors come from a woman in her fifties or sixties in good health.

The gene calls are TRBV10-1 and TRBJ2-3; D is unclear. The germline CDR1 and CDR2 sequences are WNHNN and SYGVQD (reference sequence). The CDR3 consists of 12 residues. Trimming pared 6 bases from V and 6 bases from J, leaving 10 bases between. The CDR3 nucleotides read TGCGCCAGCAGCTTTTCATGGGATACGCAGTATTTT. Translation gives CASSFSWDTQYF.

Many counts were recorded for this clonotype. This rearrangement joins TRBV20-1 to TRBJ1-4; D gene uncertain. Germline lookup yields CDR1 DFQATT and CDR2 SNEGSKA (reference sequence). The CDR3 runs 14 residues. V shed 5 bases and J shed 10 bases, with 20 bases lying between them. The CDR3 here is CSAAVPRDFGKLFF. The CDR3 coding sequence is TGCAGTGCTGCTGTGCCGCGCGATTTCGGAAAACTGTTTTTT.

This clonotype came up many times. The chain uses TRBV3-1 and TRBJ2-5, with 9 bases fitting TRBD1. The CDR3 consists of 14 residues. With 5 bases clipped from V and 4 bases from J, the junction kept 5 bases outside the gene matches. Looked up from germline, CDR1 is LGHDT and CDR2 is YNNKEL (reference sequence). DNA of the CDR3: TGTGCCAGCAGCGATACGGGACAGGGAGAGACCCAGTACTTC. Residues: CASSDTGQGETQYF.

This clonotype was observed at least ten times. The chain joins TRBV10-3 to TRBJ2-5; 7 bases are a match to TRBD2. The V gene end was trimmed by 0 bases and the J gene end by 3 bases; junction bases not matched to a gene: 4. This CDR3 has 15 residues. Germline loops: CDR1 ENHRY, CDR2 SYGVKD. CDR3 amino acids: CAISESMGLKETQYF. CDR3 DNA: TGTGCCATCAGTGAGTCCATGGGACTAAAAGAGACCCAGTACTTC.

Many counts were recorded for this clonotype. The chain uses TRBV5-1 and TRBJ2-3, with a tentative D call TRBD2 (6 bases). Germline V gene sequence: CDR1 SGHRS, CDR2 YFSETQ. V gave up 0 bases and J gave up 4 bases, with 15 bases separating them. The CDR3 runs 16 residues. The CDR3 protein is CASSLAHIADSDTQYF. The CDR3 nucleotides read TGCGCCAGCAGCTTGGCCCATATAGCGGACTCAGATACGCAGTATTTT.

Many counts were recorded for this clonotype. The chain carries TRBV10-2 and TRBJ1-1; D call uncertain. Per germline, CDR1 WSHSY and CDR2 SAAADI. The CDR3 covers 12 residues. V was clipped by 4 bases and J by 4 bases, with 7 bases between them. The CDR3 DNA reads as TGCGCCAGCAGTGGCTGGGGCACTGAAGCTTTCTTT. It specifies CASSGWGTEAFF.

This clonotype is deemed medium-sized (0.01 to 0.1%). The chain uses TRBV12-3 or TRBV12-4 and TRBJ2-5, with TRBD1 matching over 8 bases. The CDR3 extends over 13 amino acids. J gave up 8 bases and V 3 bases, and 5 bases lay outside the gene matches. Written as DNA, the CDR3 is TGTGCCAGCAGTTTGGGGACAGGAAGAACCCAGTACTTC. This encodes CASSLGTGRTQYF.

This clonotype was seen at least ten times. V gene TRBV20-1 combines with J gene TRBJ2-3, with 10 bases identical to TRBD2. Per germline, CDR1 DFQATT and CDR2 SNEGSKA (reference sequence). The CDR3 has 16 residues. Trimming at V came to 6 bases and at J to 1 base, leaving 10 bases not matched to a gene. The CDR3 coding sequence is TGCAGTGCGGAAAAGAGGACTAGCGGACGCACAGATACGCAGTATTTT. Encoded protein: CSAEKRTSGRTDTQYF.

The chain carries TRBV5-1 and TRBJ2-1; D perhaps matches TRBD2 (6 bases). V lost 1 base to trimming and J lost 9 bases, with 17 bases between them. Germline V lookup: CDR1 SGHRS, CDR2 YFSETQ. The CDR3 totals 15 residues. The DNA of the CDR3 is TGCGCCAGCAGCTTGATTGGCGGGACGGCGGGTGAGCAGTTCTTC. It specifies CASSLIGGTAGEQFF.

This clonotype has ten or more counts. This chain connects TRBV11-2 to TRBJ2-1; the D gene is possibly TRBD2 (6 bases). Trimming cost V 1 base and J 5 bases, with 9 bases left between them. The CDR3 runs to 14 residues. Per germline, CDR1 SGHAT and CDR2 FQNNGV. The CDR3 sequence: CASSLVGLNNEQFF. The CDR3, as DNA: TGTGCCAGCAGCTTAGTGGGACTTAACAATGAGCAGTTCTTC.

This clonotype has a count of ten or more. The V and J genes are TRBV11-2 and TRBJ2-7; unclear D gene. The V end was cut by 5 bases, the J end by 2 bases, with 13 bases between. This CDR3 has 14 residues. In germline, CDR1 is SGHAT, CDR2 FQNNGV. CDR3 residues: CASSARVGPYEQYV. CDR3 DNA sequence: TGTGCCAGCAGCGCCCGCGTCGGGCCCTACGAGCAGTACGTC.

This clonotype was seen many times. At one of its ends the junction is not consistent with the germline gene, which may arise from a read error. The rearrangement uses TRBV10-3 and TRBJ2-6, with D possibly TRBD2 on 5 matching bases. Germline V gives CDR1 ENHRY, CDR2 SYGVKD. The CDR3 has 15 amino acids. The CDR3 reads CAISETSPGANVLTF. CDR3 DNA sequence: TGCGCCATCAGTGAAACTAGTCCTGGGGCCAACGTCCTGACTTTC.

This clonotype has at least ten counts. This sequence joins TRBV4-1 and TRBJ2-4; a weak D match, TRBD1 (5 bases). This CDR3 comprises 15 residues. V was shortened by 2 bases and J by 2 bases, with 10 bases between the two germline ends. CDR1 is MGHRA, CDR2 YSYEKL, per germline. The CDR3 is CASSQPRQTKNIQYF. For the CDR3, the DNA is TGCGCCAGCAGCCAACCGAGACAGACCAAAAACATTCAGTACTTC.

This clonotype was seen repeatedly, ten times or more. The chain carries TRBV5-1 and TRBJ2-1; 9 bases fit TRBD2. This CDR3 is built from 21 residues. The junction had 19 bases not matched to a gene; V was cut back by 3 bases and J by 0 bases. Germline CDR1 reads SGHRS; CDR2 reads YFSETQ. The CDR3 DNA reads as TGCGCCAGCAGCTCGCCCCGGGAGCGGGAGGCCACCTTGAGCTCCTACAATGAGCAGTTCTTC. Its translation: CASSSPREREATLSSYNEQFF.

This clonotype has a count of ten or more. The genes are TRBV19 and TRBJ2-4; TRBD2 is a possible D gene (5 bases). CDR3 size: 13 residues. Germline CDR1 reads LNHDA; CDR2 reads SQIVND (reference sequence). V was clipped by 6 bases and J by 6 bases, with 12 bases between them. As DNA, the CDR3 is TGTGCCAGTAGCCCCGGGGTCAGAAACATTCAGTACTTC. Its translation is CASSPGVRNIQYF.

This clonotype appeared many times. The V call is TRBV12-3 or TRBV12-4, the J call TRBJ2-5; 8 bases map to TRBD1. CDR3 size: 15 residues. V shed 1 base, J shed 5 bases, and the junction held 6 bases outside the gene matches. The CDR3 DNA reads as TGTGCCAGCAGTTTAGGGACAGGGCTATCGGAGACCCAGTACTTC. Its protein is CASSLGTGLSETQYF.

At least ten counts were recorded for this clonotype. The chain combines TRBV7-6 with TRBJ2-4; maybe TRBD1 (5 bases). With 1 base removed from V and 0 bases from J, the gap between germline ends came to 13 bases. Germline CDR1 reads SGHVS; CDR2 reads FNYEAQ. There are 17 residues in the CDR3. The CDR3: CASSLEGAATAKNIQYF. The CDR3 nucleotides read TGTGCCAGCAGCTTAGAAGGGGCCGCAACAGCCAAAAACATTCAGTACTTC.

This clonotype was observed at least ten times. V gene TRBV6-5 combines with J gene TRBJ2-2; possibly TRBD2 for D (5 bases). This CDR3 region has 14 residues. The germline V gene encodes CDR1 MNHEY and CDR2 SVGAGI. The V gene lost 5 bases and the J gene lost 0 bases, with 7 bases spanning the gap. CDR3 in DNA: TGTGCCAGCAGTAGCGGCCCGAACACCGGGGAGCTGTTTTTT. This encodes CASSSGPNTGELFF.

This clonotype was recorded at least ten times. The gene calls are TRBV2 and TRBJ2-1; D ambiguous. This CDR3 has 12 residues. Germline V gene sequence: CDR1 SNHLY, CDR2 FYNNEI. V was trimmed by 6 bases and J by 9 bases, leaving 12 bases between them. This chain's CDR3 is CASRPTFSEQFF. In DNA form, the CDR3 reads TGTGCCAGCAGGCCAACCTTTAGTGAGCAGTTCTTC.